This T cell receptor (beta chain) was captured in a study of cytomegalovirus exposure and HLA in healthy donors (dated by TCRdb to the late 2010s). Background for the entire study: An earlier analysis of 587 of the donors reported 276 Gb of sequence data and 117 million unique TCR beta sequences obtained from approximately 180 million T cells. The study aimed to test whether signatures of past pathogen exposure could be identified by cataloging public T cell receptors. Approximately 310 gigabases of sequencing data and tens of millions of unique TCR sequences were included in an early release covering about 700 HLA-typed donors. Both class I and class II loci were covered by HLA typing, at four-digit resolution. On average, 235,054 unique TCR beta nucleotide sequences were sequenced per donor among 398 genotyped donors of the cohort, with roughly a sixth of those sequences being non-productive. To predict cytomegalovirus infection status, the study brought together high-throughput TCR immunosequencing, statistical association of individual TCRs with disease status, and machine learning. The T cell repertoires of around 730 subjects were profiled by immunosequencing and related to cytomegalovirus serostatus. A later analysis re-examined previously published TCR beta repertoires from more than 550 donors and added high-resolution HLA genotyping to investigate patterns of TCR occurrence. Rather than using new phenotypic data, the later analysis identified candidate immune exposures from TCR beta sequences and from how often those sequences occurred across donors. Every discovery cohort repertoire had been produced on one sequencing platform. An earlier analysis of approximately 630 of the donors applied high-throughput TCR beta sequencing to assess whether each TCR beta V gene segment acted as functional or pseudogenic. Roughly five DR-DQ haplotypes were handled as single units for association and clustering, since linkage in the cohort was strong. Donor age, sex, ethnicity and CMV serostatus were collected together with the repertoire data. A later genetic analysis took genome-wide SNP genotypes for 398 of the 666 donors and used that subset as a discovery cohort. Besides the first cohort of approximately 670 subjects, a separate validation cohort made up of 120 different subjects was used. Of the 300 to 500 genotyped donors, approximately 80% were placed in the genetic ancestry cluster associated with self-reported Caucasian donors. Typing coverage varied by locus: roughly 620-640 donors for A, B, C, DRB1 and DQB1; approximately 560 for DQA1; about 590 for DPA1; approximately 490 for DPB1. The investigation overall reported the following: In a later analysis, TCR association rates were found to vary across HLA loci, with the most associated TCRs seen for DRB1 alleles and the fewest for HLA-C alleles. The authors suggested that the approach could potentially be extended to other disease states and immunological phenotypes. Most CMV-associated TCR beta chains appeared to be HLA-restricted in a later analysis, and the HLA associations seemed to be driven largely by CMV exposure. Most TCR sequences were seen in very few donors, while some public TCRs were found in many individuals. Sequencing depth was assumed to be roughly uniform across donors in the presence/absence analyses, though that assumption may not hold. Several of the top co-occurrence clusters appeared to be linked to parvovirus B19, influenza, CMV and Epstein-Barr virus, according to a later analysis. When HLA alleles, especially DR and DQ, strongly co-occurred, TCR associations were difficult to assign to individual alleles. A total of about 180 TCR beta chains were listed by the study as associated with cytomegalovirus. CMV serostatus was the only immune exposure information available for the cohort. The earlier analysis of about 600 of the donors excluded 15 to 20 rarely observed V segments, including chromosome 9 orphons, because counts were too low. A further reported finding was that TCR beta sequences accurately predicted the HLA-A and HLA-B alleles for most subjects in the first cohort. Correlated functional status among segregating V segments might be attributable to linkage disequilibrium, but an unknown experimental factor could not be ruled out. Only TCR beta chains were sequenced in this cohort, and the absence of alpha or paired-chain data limited detectable features. The sequencing pipeline was judged likely to have produced a cluster of highly shared sequence variants as a technical artifact. Because HLA typing was missing for some donors at each locus, association tests included only the typed subset. A later genetic analysis associated a missense DCLRE1C variant with V-gene and J-gene trimming of TCR beta chains, and an independent cohort replicated the association. In a later genetic analysis, fewer N-insertions in productive TCRs were reported among donors in an Asian-associated ancestry cluster than the approximately 670-donor mean. In a later analysis, 15,000 to 20,000 TCR beta sequences were associated with specific HLA alleles at a false discovery rate of 0.05. Some IMGT-functional V segments, including TRBV6-2 and TRBV6-3, could not be told apart with the 87-base-pair reads, so those segments were excluded. In an earlier analysis of about 550 of the donors, most TCR beta V segments were observed in productive rearrangements about 87% or about 30% of the time, broadly matching IMGT annotations. A later analysis found that HLA-associated TCR beta chains were more clonally expanded and had lower generation probabilities than equally common non-associated chains. The classifier was reported to diagnose cytomegalovirus status with high specificity and sensitivity in both the original cohort and the validation cohort. Three of the identified cytomegalovirus-associated TCR beta chains were confirmed in vitro to be specific for cytomegalovirus antigens.

The cohort was made up of 500 to 850 healthy bone marrow donors. Cohort members were all nominally healthy when sampled, although unrecorded immune exposures were likely present. The donor tested CMV seronegative and was one of the 352 seronegative cohort members. A peripheral blood sample was collected from each donor, and TCR beta sequencing was performed on peripheral blood mononuclear cells. Genomic DNA was extracted from the blood cell samples with the Qiagen DNeasy Blood Extraction Kit. CDR1 and CDR2 were assigned from the germline V gene (reference sequence) as LNHNV and YYDKDF. Trimming takes 0 bases from V and 8 bases from J, and the germline ends sit 10 bases apart. Inclusive of the bounding cysteine and phenylalanine, the CDR3 is 14 residues long. Only CDR3 DNA remains: 42 bases, in frame from the first base. Preparation of the library involved the immunoSEQ multiplex PCR assay. A mixture of 60 forward primers for TCR Vbeta segments and 13 reverse primers for TCR Jbeta segments was used in the multiplex PCR. A multiplex PCR assay on genomic DNA amplified the CDR3 region of rearranged TCR beta genes. The amplified TCR beta libraries were sequenced on the Illumina HiSeq System as 87-base-pair reads. The paper's data handling went like this. Across the 666 repertoires, a later analysis counted approximately 83 million unique TCR beta chains, 9 million to 14 million of which were shared by at least two donors. Raw reads were error-corrected and collapsed into unique sequences with a nearest-neighbor algorithm that merged closely related sequences to remove PCR and sequencing errors. To assign V, D and J gene segments, CDR3 sequences were aligned to IMGT reference sequences. For a sequence to be retained, a match of at least six nucleotides to both a V gene segment and a J gene segment was required. A rearrangement counted as productive if the CDR3 had no stop codons and remained in frame with V and J, and every other rearrangement counted as non-productive. CDR3 was defined according to IMGT convention as the region running from the second conserved V-encoded cysteine to the conserved J-encoded phenylalanine. The earlier analysis of approximately 500 of the donors excluded sequences that lacked an unambiguous match to a single V gene segment. In an earlier analysis of some 590 of the donors, V segments were called functional above 56.7% productive rearrangements and were called segregating when the between-donor standard deviation exceeded 5%. To diagnose cytomegalovirus status from the catalog of TCR beta chain sequences, a statistical classification framework was built. In a later analysis, TCR nucleotide sequences were compared against IMGT/GENE-DB human TR gene sequences so that V and J genes could be assigned. Using the TCRdist pipeline, a later analysis assigned CDR3 sequences along with most-parsimonious VDJ recombination scenarios. In a later analysis, every TCR beta chain was defined by the combination of its CDR3 amino acid sequence and its V-gene family, and reads without a unique V-gene family were dropped. To address suspected cross-contamination and a sequencing artifact, a later analysis removed some 620 highly shared, low-generation-probability nucleotide sequences. In a later analysis, a clonal expansion index for each public chain was calculated from normalized within-repertoire ranks of inferred template counts. Generation probabilities in a later analysis came from a VDJ recombination model fitted to out-of-frame rearrangements, and those results were checked against IGoR. A later analysis scored TCR-TCR, TCR-HLA and TCR-CMV co-occurrence with hypergeometric tests, applying a repertoire-size bias correction to TCR pairs. False discovery rates were estimated in a later analysis by permuting HLA or CMV assignments 20 times. In a later analysis, co-occurring TCRs were grouped with DBSCAN, and TCRdist sequence similarity was added when clustering was performed within HLA-allele-positive subsets. For co-occurrence clustering, repertoires with fewer than 30,000 or more than 120,000 public chains were excluded, along with four or five repertoires with anomalous nucleotide sharing. The source is immuneACCESS, and TCRdb retained only in-frame sequences with V and J called. Part of the clones is not carried over; for the studies checked, unresolved V genes explain less than half of this, and the remainder is unexplained. V and J calls and clone size are given by that table; D and trimming were obtained from the DNA. Counted in this sample were approximately 160,000 clones; more than 60% of them appeared once. Just under 5% of the sample comes from the top ten.

As regards this clone: Its antigen is not yet known. The record has no base qualities; no much larger clone is one base away.

Sequenced sample: PBMCs. The chain employs TRBV15 and TRBJ2-2; a weak D assignment points to TRBD2 (5 bases agree). The sequence came from a male donor in good health and CMV-seronegative. The CDR3 protein: CATSRDRGSGELFF. The DNA sequence is given as TGTGCCACCAGCAGAGATCGGGGTTCGGGGGAGCTGTTTTTT.